Following are 26 T cell receptor beta chains from one sample sequenced in a study of tumor-infiltrating lymphocytes in primary liver carcinoma. Unsorted bulk tissue of about 17-32 mg yielded co-extracted RNA and DNA. With approximately 470 ng total RNA as template and a constant-region primer, TCR beta cDNA was made. Nested multiplex PCR, run for three rounds with slightly modified ARM-PCR, yielded TCR beta libraries. The first two PCR rounds used TRBV1-TRBV30 forward primers with a C-beta reverse primer, nine to eleven cycles each. TCRdb re-analysed the multiplex PCR reads in MiXCR, keeping a single row per CDR3 protein. The sample has fewer than 70,000 distinct CDR3 sequences; about two thirds are singletons. The sequenced sample consisted of liver tumor tissue from sampling region 2. The subset: tumor region T2, inferior pole. The source is a man in his forties with primary liver carcinoma and hepatitis B virus infection.

This chain connects TRBV5-6 to TRBJ2-7; maybe TRBD1 (5 bases). Germline assignment: CDR1 SGHDT and CDR2 YYEEEE. Deletions cut 6 bases from V and 1 base from J, with 17 bases between. The CDR3 totals 15 residues. Written as DNA, the CDR3 is TGTGCCAGCAATCGGACATGGATCGGGTCCTACGAGCAGTACTTC. Translated: CASNRTWIGSYEQYF.

This clonotype was picked up a small number of times. The J gene is TRBJ2-1, the V gene TRBV29-1; D is undetermined. The CDR3 length is 14 residues. In germline, CDR1 is SQVTM, CDR2 ANQGSEA. V shed 2 bases and J shed 7 bases, with 15 bases lying between them. Written as DNA, the CDR3 is TGCAGCGTTGAAACAGACTCTAGTTTGAATGAGCAGTTCTTC. Protein: CSVETDSSLNEQFF.

About this clonotype: A read error may produce the germline difference seen at one junction end. V is TRBV12-3 or TRBV12-4 and J is TRBJ2-7, with 10 nucleotides matching TRBD2. CDR3 size: 18 residues. The CDR3 coding sequence is TGTGCCAGCTGTTTAACGCGGGCTAGCGGGAGCCTCTCTTACGAGCAGTCCTTC. This encodes CASCLTRASGSLSYEQSF.

The chain couples TRBV6-5 to TRBJ2-1; 7 nucleotides match TRBD2. Germline V CDR1 and CDR2: MNHEY, SVGAGI. This CDR3 has 14 amino acids. With 7 bases clipped from V and 10 bases from J, the junction kept 13 bases outside the gene matches. The CDR3 loop reads CASTPPTGGLEQFF. The CDR3 DNA sequence: TGTGCCAGCACCCCCCCGACGGGAGGACTCGAGCAGTTCTTC.

As to this clonotype: A much larger clone is a single base away; this may be a read error. CDR3: CANSFDRAGGYTF. The CDR3 DNA follows: TGTGCCAACAGCTTTGACAGGGCAGGGGGCTACACCTTC. The genes are TRBV11-2 and TRBJ1-2, with 7 bases fitting TRBD1. This CDR3 region has 13 residues. The V gene's germline CDR1 is SGHAT and CDR2 FQNNGV. Combining the CDR3 with reference TRBV11-2 and TRBJ1-2 gives the whole variable domain EAGVAQSPRYKIIEKRQSVAFWCNPISGHATLYWYQQILGQGPKLLIQFQNNGVVDDSQLPKDRFSAERLKGVDSTLKIQPAKLEDSAVYLCANSFDRAGGYTFGSGTRLTVV.

Concerning this clonotype itself: One end of the junction varies from germline; a read error may be responsible. The chain carries TRBV28 and TRBJ2-7; 9 bases agree with TRBD2. The CDR3 length is 14 residues. The germline CDR1 and CDR2 sequences are MDHEN and SYDVKM. CDR3 in amino acids: CASSTLAGNYEHYF. Here the CDR3 DNA reads TGTGCCAGCAGTACCCTAGCGGGGAACTACGAGCATTACTTC.

Comment on this clonotype: Just one base apart from a much larger clone, this may be a read error. The chain is built from TRBV12-3 or TRBV12-4 and TRBJ2-5; D gene unclear. The ends were cut back, 5 bases at V and 5 bases at J, with 12 bases in the middle. The CDR3 runs to 13 residues. The CDR3 loop is CASSPVAKETQYF. CDR3 nucleotides: TGTGCCAGCAGTCCAGTCGCGAAGGAGACCCAGTACTTC.

On this clonotype itself: The CDR3 ends on some other residue instead of the conserved phenylalanine or tryptophan, so this is likely a read error. The chain links TRBV4-2 to TRBJ1-2; TRBD1 agrees at 8 bases. The CDR3 loop spans 15 amino acids. Germline V gives CDR1 LGHNA, CDR2 YNFKEQ. The DNA of the CDR3 is TGCGCCAGCGGCCAAGAGGCAGGGGGCGGATCTGGCTACACCCTC. It translates to CASGQEAGGGSGYTL.

Concerning this clonotype: Because it lacks the conserved phenylalanine or tryptophan at the end, this CDR3 is likely a read error. It is unclear where the CDR3 begins or ends on the DNA, so no DNA is shown, and the CDR3 is as TCRdb lists it. This chain connects TRBV12-3 or TRBV12-4 to TRBJ2-1; the table gives TRBD1 as D, unverified against the DNA. A total of 11 residues make up the CDR3, ends included. The CDR3 here is CASSPGIEQFS.

As to this clonotype: The junction and the germline gene differ at one end; a read error may be behind it. V and J are TRBV29-1 and TRBJ2-3, with D hard to call. This CDR3 spans 16 amino acids. CDR1 is SQVTM, CDR2 ANQGSEA, per germline. The CDR3 protein is CSVAGVDGRSTYTQYF. CDR3 sequence (DNA): TGCAGCGTCGCTGGAGTGGACGGACGTAGCACATATACGCAGTATTTT.

To note about this clonotype: One end of the junction fails to match germline, which may point to a read error. The chain recombines TRBV7-8 with TRBJ2-3; possibly TRBD1 for D (8 bases). The CDR3 runs 16 residues. Germline CDR1 is SGHVS and CDR2 is FQNEAQ. DNA for the CDR3: TGTGCCAGCCGCTCAACAGGGGGGGGATATTCGGATACGCGGTATTTT. It specifies CASRSTGGGYSDTRYF.

Notes on this clonotype: Relative to the germline gene, one junction end is altered; a read error may explain this. The chain has TRBV5-1 and TRBJ2-5; D not certain. The CDR3 extends over 15 amino acids. Germline CDR1 is SGHRS and CDR2 is YFSETQ. This chain's CDR3 is CVSSLQPLGKETQYF. In nucleotides, the CDR3 is TGCGTCAGCAGCCTACAGCCCCTTGGCAAAGAGACCCAGTACTTC.

Comments on this clonotype: The final CDR3 position lacks the conserved phenylalanine or tryptophan, pointing to a likely read error. Because the CDR3's place on the DNA is in doubt, the DNA is left out and the CDR3 is given as listed by TCRdb. The chain uses TRBV28 and TRBJ2-3; TRBD2 reflects the table's D call only, with no check against the DNA. The length of the CDR3 is 15 amino acids, counting both ends. CDR1 MDHEN and CDR2 SYDVKM come from the germline V gene. The CDR3 region is CASSLAGLAGDTQYS.

This clonotype has only a few counts. One junction end does not reproduce the germline sequence, and a read error may be involved. The chain has TRBV30 and TRBJ2-1; D ambiguous. Per germline, CDR1 GTSNPN and CDR2 SVGIG (reference sequence). There are 11 residues in the CDR3. The CDR3 sequence is CDWVEYNEQFF. The CDR3 nucleotides are TGTGACTGGGTGGAATACAATGAGCAGTTCTTC. The full variable domain, rest sourced from reference TRBV30 and TRBJ2-1, is SQTIHQWPATLVQPVGSPLSLECTVEGTSNPNLYWYRQAAGRGLQLLFYSVGIGQISSEVPQNLSASRPQDRQFILSSKKLLLSDSGFYLCDWVEYNEQFFGPGTRLTVL.

In the case of this clonotype: A single base separates this from a much larger clone, so it may be a read error. The chain carries TRBV6-1 and TRBJ2-5; 8 bases agree with TRBD2. From germline, CDR1 is MNHNS and CDR2 SASEGT. The CDR3 loop spans 15 amino acids. The ends lost 3 bases at V and 0 bases at J; junction bases unmatched: 3. CDR3 residues: CASSDEAGDQETQYF. Here the CDR3 DNA reads TGTGCCAGCAGTGATGAAGCGGGGGACCAAGAGACCCAGTACTTC.

On this clonotype: A read error may be the cause here, since a much bigger clone is one base away. The chain has TRBV7-8 and TRBJ2-7; 7 bases are a match to TRBD1. The CDR3 runs 13 residues. Per the germline V gene, CDR1 is SGHVS and CDR2 is FQNEAQ. The CDR3 is CACSLGQYPEQYF. Here the CDR3 DNA reads TGTGCCTGCAGCTTGGGACAGTATCCCGAGCAGTACTTC. The full variable domain, in which reference TRBV7-8 and TRBJ2-7 provide the parts outside the CDR3, is GAGVSQSPRYKVAKRGQDVALRCDPISGHVSLFWYQQALGQGPEFLTYFQNEAQLDKSGLPSDRFFAERPEGSVSTLKIQRTQQEDSAVYLCACSLGQYPEQYFGPGTRLTVT.

To note about this clonotype: One end of the junction does not line up with germline, which may come from a read error. The chain uses TRBV5-6 and TRBJ2-7; D might be TRBD2 (5 bases). The length of the CDR3 is 14 residues. Germline CDR1 is SGHDT and CDR2 is YYEEEE. CDR3 nucleotide sequence: TGTGTCAGCAGCTGGAGGACCGCCTCCCACGAGCAGTACTTC. Its protein product is CVSSWRTASHEQYF.

Points on this clonotype: This sequence may be a read error, since a much larger clone differs from it by one base. V and J are TRBV6-1 and TRBJ2-1; D might be TRBD2 (6 bases). Per the germline V gene, CDR1 is MNHNS and CDR2 is SASEGT. This CDR3 is 16 amino acids long. The CDR3 region is CASTPYLSGGYYEQFF. Written as DNA, the CDR3 is TGTGCCAGCACCCCTTATCTTAGCGGAGGCTACTATGAGCAGTTCTTC.

In the case of this clonotype: Just one base apart from a much larger clone, this may be a read error. The rearrangement joins TRBV11-3 to TRBJ2-7, with 11 bases that match TRBD2. V was pared by 4 bases and J by 6 bases, with 11 bases of the junction left unmatched. This CDR3 contains 16 residues. Germline loops: CDR1 SGHNT, CDR2 YENEEA. The CDR3 here is CASSSSTSGSRCEQYF. The CDR3 DNA reads TGTGCCAGCAGCTCGAGTACTAGCGGGAGTAGGTGCGAGCAGTACTTC.

In its sample, this clonotype was seen once. The junction shows a germline mismatch at one end, possibly a read error. CDR3 coding DNA: TGTGCCAGCAGCTCCCGACAGGCGAATCAGACCCAGCATTTT. This sequence encodes CASSSRQANQTQHF. The rearrangement uses TRBV5-6 and TRBJ1-5; D possibly corresponds to TRBD1 (6 bases). Looked up from germline, CDR1 is SGHDT and CDR2 is YYEEEE. CDR3 size: 14 residues. The whole variable domain, remainder taken from reference TRBV5-6 and TRBJ1-5, is DAGVTQSPTHLIKTRGQQVTLRCSPKSGHDTVSWYQQALGQGPQFIFQYYEEEERQRGNFPDRFSGHQFPNYSSELNVNALLLGDSALYLCASSSRQANQTQHFGDGTRLSIL.

This clonotype appeared a few times. The V gene is TRBV6-6, the J gene TRBJ1-5, with D unresolved. Trimming removed 6 bases from V and 3 bases from J, with 21 bases in between. Germline V gene data show CDR1 as MNHNY and CDR2 as SVGAGI (reference sequence). The CDR3 spans 17 residues. The chain's CDR3 is CASSPHLDGRFNQPQHF. The DNA of the CDR3 is TGTGCCAGCAGCCCCCACCTGGACGGTCGCTTCAATCAGCCCCAGCATTTT.

Remarks on this clonotype: Being one base from a much bigger clone, this may be a read error. This chain connects TRBV29-1 to TRBJ2-2, with D uncertain. The germline V and J ends were trimmed by 8 bases and 2 bases, with 9 bases remaining between them. This CDR3 is 12 amino acids long. In germline, CDR1 is SQVTM, CDR2 ANQGSEA. The CDR3 DNA sequence: TGCAGCTTTATGGGTAACACCGGGGAGCTGTTTTTT. Translation: CSFMGNTGELFF.

This chain connects TRBV11-2 to TRBJ2-5, with D possibly being TRBD2 (6 bases). Trimming removed 10 bases at V and 3 bases at J, with 24 bases between. Per germline, CDR1 SGHAT and CDR2 FQNNGV. This CDR3 has 16 residues. For the CDR3, the DNA is TGTGCCAACAACCATACTCCTGGCGGGGTGAAAGAGACCCAGTACTTC. Protein: CANNHTPGGVKETQYF.

Turning to this clonotype: An end of the junction does not agree with germline; a read error may underlie this. The chain joins TRBV7-9 to TRBJ1-5; no clear D. Germline loops: CDR1 SEHNR, CDR2 FQNEAQ (reference sequence). CDR3 length: 12 residues. The CDR3 region is CASSAHFEPRHF. CDR3 sequence (DNA): TGTGCCAGCAGCGCACACTTTGAGCCCCGGCATTTT.

This clonotype was picked up many times. The chain links TRBV4-1 to TRBJ2-2; D possibly matches TRBD1 or TRBD2 (7 bases each). This CDR3 is 15 amino acids long. Germline-derived CDR1 and CDR2 are MGHRA and YSYEKL. V lost 4 bases, J lost 6 bases, and 15 bases lay in between. Here the CDR3 DNA reads TGCGCCAGCAGCCTCCAGGGGGAGGGCTCCGGGGAGCTGTTTTTT. Encoded protein: CASSLQGEGSGELFF.

Concerning this clonotype itself: Here the CDR3 omits its conserved ending phenylalanine or tryptophan, so a read error is the likely source. Because the CDR3's place on the DNA is in doubt, the DNA is left out and the CDR3 is given as listed by TCRdb. The rearrangement joins TRBV4-1 to TRBJ2-1; the listed D gene, TRBD1, was not tested against the DNA. The CDR3 adds up to 10 amino acids, both ends counted. Per germline, CDR1 MGHRA and CDR2 YSYEKL. This CDR3 reads CAISAGQRFL.